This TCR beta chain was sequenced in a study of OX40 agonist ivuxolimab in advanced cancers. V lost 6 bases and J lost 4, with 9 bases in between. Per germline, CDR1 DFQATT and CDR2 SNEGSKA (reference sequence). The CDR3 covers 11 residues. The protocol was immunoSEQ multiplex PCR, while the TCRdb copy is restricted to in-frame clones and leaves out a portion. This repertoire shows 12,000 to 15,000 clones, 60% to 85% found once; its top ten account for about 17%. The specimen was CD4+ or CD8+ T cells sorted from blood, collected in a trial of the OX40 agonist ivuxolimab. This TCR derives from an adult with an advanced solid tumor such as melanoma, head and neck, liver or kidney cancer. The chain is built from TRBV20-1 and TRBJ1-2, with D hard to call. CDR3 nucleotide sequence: TGCAGTGCCGAGGGTTTCTATGGCTACACCTTC. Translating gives CSAEGFYGYTF.